The 27 T cell receptor beta chains given below trace back to one sample, sequenced in a study of identical twins. TCRdb independently ran MiXCR on the 5' RACE reads; one entry per CDR3 protein. The sample gives about 240,000 distinct CDR3 sequences, over 9.5% of which show up once; about 9.1% is in the top ten. The sequenced sample consisted of memory T cells sorted from blood. These receptors all come from a man aged 50-60 years in good health.

In the case of this clonotype: Lacking the conserved final phenylalanine or tryptophan, this CDR3 likely reflects a read error. V is TRBV19 and J is TRBJ1-5; 8 bases fit TRBD1. V lost 5 bases to trimming and J lost 2 bases; unmatched junction nucleotides: 8. The CDR3 is made up of 16 amino acids. Germline loops: CDR1 LNHDA, CDR2 SQIVND (reference sequence). DNA of the CDR3: TGTGCCAGTAGTGAAATCCCGACAGGGGGCAATCAGCCCCAGCATGTT. Protein product: CASSEIPTGGNQPQHV.

This clonotype was counted ten times or more. The chain uses TRBV6-1 and TRBJ2-2, with 7 bases lining up with TRBD2. Germline CDR1 and CDR2: MNHNS and SASEGT. The CDR3 contains 16 residues. V lost 10 bases and J lost 4; bases outside the gene matches: 15. The CDR3 sequence is CATQQSVAGVTGELFF. For the CDR3, the DNA is TGTGCCACCCAACAGTCGGTGGCGGGAGTCACCGGGGAGCTGTTTTTT.

This clonotype was counted ten times or more. J is TRBJ2-3 and V is TRBV29-1; a weak D match, TRBD2 (6 bases). In germline, CDR1 is SQVTM, CDR2 ANQGSEA. The CDR3 totals 15 residues. V was shortened by 0 bases and J by 6 bases, with 16 bases between the two germline ends. The chain's CDR3 is CSVEDRASGSDTQYF. For the CDR3, the DNA is TGCAGCGTTGAAGATAGGGCCAGCGGGTCGGATACGCAGTATTTT.

The chain carries TRBV2 and TRBJ2-1; 9 nucleotides match TRBD2. The ends lost 9 bases at V and 6 bases at J; junction bases unmatched: 9. Germline V lookup: CDR1 SNHLY, CDR2 FYNNEI. CDR3 length: 14 amino acids. This chain's CDR3 is CASLRLAVINEQFF. The CDR3 nucleotides read TGTGCCAGTCTGAGACTAGCGGTAATCAATGAGCAGTTCTTC.

V and J are TRBV18 and TRBJ1-1; D is perhaps TRBD1 (6 bases). V was clipped by 2 bases and J by 0 bases, with 16 bases between them. Germline V lookup: CDR1 KGHSH, CDR2 LQKENI. The CDR3 consists of 17 residues. The CDR3 coding sequence is TGTGCCAGCTCACCAGTCCAGGGGCTAATTATGAACACTGAAGCTTTCTTT. Translating gives CASSPVQGLIMNTEAFF. The complete variable domain, with remaining parts taken from reference TRBV18 and TRBJ1-1, reads NAGVMQNPRHLVRRRGQEARLRCSPMKGHSHVYWYRQLPEEGLKFMVYLQKENIIDESGMPKERFSAEFPKEGPSILRIQQVVRGDSAAYFCASSPVQGLIMNTEAFFGQGTRLTVV.

This clonotype has a count of ten or more. The chain is built from TRBV12-3 or TRBV12-4 and TRBJ2-3; D not certain. V was clipped by 3 bases and J by 2 bases, with 6 bases between them. There are 13 residues in the CDR3. CDR3 amino acids: CASSLRDTDTQYF. DNA of the CDR3: TGTGCCAGCAGTTTGAGAGACACAGATACGCAGTATTTT.

This clonotype was found many times. The gene calls are TRBV7-3 and TRBJ2-5, with TRBD1 identical over 7 bases. The germline CDR1 and CDR2 sequences are SGHTA and FQGTGA. This CDR3 is 13 amino acids long. J lost 4 bases, V lost 4 bases, and 3 bases had no gene match. CDR3 amino acids: CASSYDRAETQYF. In DNA form, the CDR3 reads TGTGCCAGCAGCTACGACAGGGCAGAGACCCAGTACTTC.

The chain employs TRBV5-6 and TRBJ2-5, with a tentative D call TRBD2 (6 bases). V gave up 3 bases and J gave up 7 bases, with 16 bases separating them. The CDR3 runs 14 residues. Germline V lookup: CDR1 SGHDT, CDR2 YYEEEE. The CDR3 loop reads CASSWDWSGGTQYF. CDR3 in DNA: TGTGCCAGCAGCTGGGACTGGTCCGGAGGGACCCAGTACTTC. Variable domain in full (rest from reference TRBV5-6 and TRBJ2-5): DAGVTQSPTHLIKTRGQQVTLRCSPKSGHDTVSWYQQALGQGPQFIFQYYEEEERQRGNFPDRFSGHQFPNYSSELNVNALLLGDSALYLCASSWDWSGGTQYFGPGTRLLVL.

The chain combines TRBV6-1 with TRBJ2-5; 7 bases are a match to TRBD1. CDR1 MNHNS and CDR2 SASEGT come from the germline V gene. The length of the CDR3 is 15 residues. J lost 2 bases, V lost 2 bases, and 5 bases had no gene match. The CDR3 coding sequence is TGTGCCAGCAGTGAAATCGCCAGGGGGCAAGAGACCCAGTACTTC. Translating it yields CASSEIARGQETQYF.

This clonotype was counted ten times or more. The rearrangement joins TRBV6-2 or TRBV6-3 to TRBJ2-7, with TRBD1 identical over 7 bases. V gave up 6 bases and J gave up 0 bases; unmatched junction bases: 11. Germline values: CDR1 MNHEY, CDR2 SVGEGT. CDR3 size: 16 residues. Here the CDR3 DNA reads TGTGCCAGCAGCAACACCGGGACAGCCTACTCCTACGAGCAGTACTTC. Residues: CASSNTGTAYSYEQYF.

This clonotype has a count of ten or more. This chain links TRBV10-3 with TRBJ2-3; D is ambiguous. CDR1 is ENHRY and CDR2 is SYGVKD in the germline V gene. With 8 bases removed from V and 8 bases from J, the gap between germline ends came to 17 bases. This CDR3 is built from 13 residues. CDR3 region: CAISSLDAGTQYF. CDR3 coding DNA: TGTGCCATCTCGTCTTTGGACGCTGGTACGCAGTATTTT.

This clonotype appeared many times. The CDR3 region has the DNA TGTGCCAGCAGCGTAGTCCCTAGCGGGGGCTGGAATGAGCAGTTCTTC. Encoded protein: CASSVVPSGGWNEQFF. The chain links TRBV9 to TRBJ2-1; 10 bases are a match to TRBD2. Germline V gene sequence: CDR1 SGDLS, CDR2 YYNGEE. V dropped 0 bases and J dropped 7; count of bases not matched to a gene: 7. The CDR3 length is 16 residues.

This chain connects TRBV5-1 to TRBJ2-1; TRBD2 matches at 9 bases. CDR1 is SGHRS and CDR2 is YFSETQ in the germline V gene. The length of the CDR3 is 15 residues. Trimming removed 4 bases from V and 3 bases from J; junction bases left unmatched: 5. Here the CDR3 reads CASSQAGGGYNEQFF. The CDR3 DNA sequence: TGCGCCAGCAGCCAAGCGGGAGGCGGCTACAATGAGCAGTTCTTC.

The chain has TRBV12-3 or TRBV12-4 and TRBJ2-3; possibly TRBD1 for D (5 bases). This CDR3 contains 15 residues. Trimming took off 7 bases at V and 3 bases at J, with 17 bases between the two ends. DNA of the CDR3: TGTGCCAGCAAAACCGCCCAGGGTTGGACAGATACGCAGTATTTT. Translated, it gives CASKTAQGWTDTQYF.

The CDR3, as DNA: TGTGCCAGCAGTTTTAGTGCAAACACCTACGAGCAGTACTTC. This codes for CASSFSANTYEQYF. The rearrangement links TRBV12-3 or TRBV12-4 to TRBJ2-7; D unresolved. V dropped 3 bases and J dropped 2 bases, with 11 bases sitting between them. The CDR3 is 14 amino acids.

This chain uses TRBV7-2 with TRBJ2-7; 9 bases are a match to TRBD2. The V gene's germline CDR1 is SGHTA and CDR2 FQGNSA. V dropped 5 bases and J dropped 3; count of bases not matched to a gene: 5. This CDR3 is built from 14 residues. The DNA for the CDR3 is TGTGCCAGCAGCCCCGTAGCGGGAGACTACGAGCAGTACTTC. It yields the protein CASSPVAGDYEQYF. Complete variable domain (other parts from reference TRBV7-2 and TRBJ2-7): GAGVSQSPSNKVTEKGKDVELRCDPISGHTALYWYRQSLGQGLEFLIYFQGNSAPDKSGLPSDRFSAERTGGSVSTLTIQRTQQEDSAVYLCASSPVAGDYEQYFGPGTRLTVT.

This clonotype was counted ten times or more. The V call is TRBV12-3 or TRBV12-4, the J call TRBJ2-7; D assignment may be TRBD1 or TRBD2 (5 bases each). With 7 bases removed from V and 5 bases from J, the gap between germline ends came to 18 bases. The CDR3 has 14 amino acids. CDR3 loop: CASTNQGVKNEQYF. The CDR3 DNA sequence: TGTGCCAGCACCAACCAGGGAGTGAAAAACGAGCAGTACTTC.

This clonotype was counted only a few times. The CDR3 here is CASSEDWISTDTQYF. DNA of the CDR3: TGCGCCAGCAGCGAGGACTGGATTAGCACAGATACGCAGTATTTT. This chain connects TRBV5-1 to TRBJ2-3; possibly TRBD2 for D (5 bases). Germline CDR1 SGHRS, CDR2 YFSETQ. The CDR3 contains 15 residues. The V end was cut by 4 bases, the J end by 0 bases, with 12 bases between. Based on the CDR3 plus reference TRBV5-1 and TRBJ2-3, the full variable domain is KAGVTQTPRYLIKTRGQQVTLSCSPISGHRSVSWYQQTPGQGLQFLFEYFSETQRNKGNFPGRFSGRQFSNSRSEMNVSTLELGDSALYLCASSEDWISTDTQYFGPGTRLTVL.

Notes on this clonotype: This may be a read error: a much more frequent sequence differs by one nucleotide. Likely a read error: the CDR3 ends without its conserved phenylalanine or tryptophan. This chain uses TRBV3-1 with TRBJ2-7; D might be TRBD2 (6 bases). V was shortened by 0 bases and J by 8 bases, with 20 bases between the two germline ends. Germline V gene lookup returns CDR1 LGHDT and CDR2 YNNKEL (reference sequence). CDR3 length: 16 residues. CDR3 DNA: TGTGCCAGCAGCCAAGAGAGGTTAGTAGCGGCAAGTAAGCAGTACCTC. Its protein is CASSQERLVAASKQYL.

This clonotype has only a few counts. The chain recombines TRBV20-1 with TRBJ1-1; no clear D. Deletions cut 0 bases from V and 6 bases from J, with 8 bases between. Germline assignment: CDR1 DFQATT and CDR2 SNEGSKA (reference sequence). The CDR3 loop spans 12 amino acids. CDR3 bases: TGCAGTGCTAGAGAACGGTCTTCTGAAGCTTTCTTT. It encodes CSARERSSEAFF.

This clonotype was observed a handful of times. The gene calls are TRBV28 and TRBJ2-7, with TRBD1 matching 7 bases. Germline CDR1 MDHEN, CDR2 SYDVKM. The CDR3 totals 11 residues. Here the CDR3 reads CGTGRTYEQYF. CDR3 in DNA: TGTGGGACAGGAAGAACCTACGAGCAGTACTTC.

The chain uses TRBV20-1 and TRBJ2-5, with D possibly matching TRBD1 (6 bases). The CDR3 contains 10 residues. V was clipped by 7 bases and J by 13 bases, with 16 bases between them. The germline V gene encodes CDR1 DFQATT and CDR2 SNEGSKA (reference sequence). CDR3 region: CSVFGDTGYF. The CDR3 DNA is TGCAGTGTTTTCGGGGACACTGGGTACTTC.

This clonotype was seen a handful of times. The rearrangement joins TRBV5-1 to TRBJ2-7, with TRBD1 matching over 9 bases. V shed 3 bases, J shed 5 bases, and the junction held 6 bases outside the gene matches. This CDR3 has 14 residues. CDR1 and CDR2 (germline): SGHRS, YFSETQ. This CDR3 is CASSWEGQGNEQYF. The CDR3 coding sequence is TGCGCCAGCAGCTGGGAGGGACAGGGCAACGAGCAGTACTTC.

The table lists this clonotype with a few counts. This chain uses TRBV20-1 with TRBJ2-7; tentative D call: TRBD2 (5 bases). The CDR3 runs to 11 residues. Germline V gene sequence: CDR1 DFQATT, CDR2 SNEGSKA (reference sequence). V was clipped by 6 bases and J by 5 bases, with 11 bases between them. The CDR3: CSALRRHEQYF. CDR3 bases: TGCAGTGCCCTGAGGAGGCACGAGCAGTACTTC.

This rearrangement joins TRBV7-2 to TRBJ1-2; D call uncertain. Germline V lookup: CDR1 SGHTA, CDR2 FQGNSA. CDR3 length: 15 amino acids. Trimming removed 5 bases at V and 4 bases at J, with 17 bases between. DNA for the CDR3: TGTGCCAGCAGCCACCTCCAGGCCCTGGGCTATGGCTACACCTTC. Translation gives CASSHLQALGYGYTF.

The sample holds a few counts of this clonotype. CDR3 coding DNA: TGTGCCATCAGCGTTAATAGCGGGGAGCTGTTTTTT. Encoded protein: CAISVNSGELFF. This rearrangement joins TRBV10-3 to TRBJ2-2; unclear D gene. V shed 6 bases and J shed 7 bases, with 9 bases lying between them. The length of the CDR3 is 12 residues. The germline CDR1 and CDR2 sequences are ENHRY and SYGVKD.

This clonotype appeared a few times. The chain joins TRBV18 to TRBJ2-3; TRBD2 matches at 14 bases. J lost 3 bases, V lost 4 bases, and 3 bases had no gene match. Germline CDR1 and CDR2: KGHSH and LQKENI. CDR3 length equals 16 residues. Written as DNA, the CDR3 is TGTGCCAGCTCACGGACTAGCGGGAGGAGTACAGATACGCAGTATTTT. Protein: CASSRTSGRSTDTQYF.